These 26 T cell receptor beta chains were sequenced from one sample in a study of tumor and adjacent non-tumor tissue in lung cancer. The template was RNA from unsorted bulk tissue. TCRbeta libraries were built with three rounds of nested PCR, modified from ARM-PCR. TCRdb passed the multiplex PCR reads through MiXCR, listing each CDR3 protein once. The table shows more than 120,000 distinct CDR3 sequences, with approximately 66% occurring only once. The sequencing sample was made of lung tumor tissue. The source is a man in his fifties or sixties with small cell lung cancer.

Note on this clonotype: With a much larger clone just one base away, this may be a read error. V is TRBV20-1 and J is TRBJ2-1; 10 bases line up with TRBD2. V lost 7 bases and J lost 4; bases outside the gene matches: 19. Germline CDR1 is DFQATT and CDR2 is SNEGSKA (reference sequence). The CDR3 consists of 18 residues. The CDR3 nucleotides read TGCAGTGTTGCTTCCCCCCCCCAGCGGACTAGCGGTTACAATGAGCAGTTCTTC. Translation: CSVASPPQRTSGYNEQFF.

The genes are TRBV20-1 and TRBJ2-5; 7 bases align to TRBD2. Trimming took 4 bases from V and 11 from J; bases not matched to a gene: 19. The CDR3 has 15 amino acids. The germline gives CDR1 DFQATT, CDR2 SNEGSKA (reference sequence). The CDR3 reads CSATPLARGVNEQYF. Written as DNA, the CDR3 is TGCAGTGCTACACCACTAGCGAGAGGGGTCAATGAGCAGTACTTC.

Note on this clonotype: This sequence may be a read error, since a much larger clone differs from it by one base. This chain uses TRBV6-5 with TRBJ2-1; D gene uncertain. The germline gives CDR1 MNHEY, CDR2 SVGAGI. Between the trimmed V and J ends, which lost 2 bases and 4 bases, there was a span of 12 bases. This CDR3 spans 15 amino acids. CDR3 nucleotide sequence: TGTGCCAGCAGTTACGTACCGCCAGTATACAATGAGCAGTTCTTC. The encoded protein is CASSYVPPVYNEQFF.

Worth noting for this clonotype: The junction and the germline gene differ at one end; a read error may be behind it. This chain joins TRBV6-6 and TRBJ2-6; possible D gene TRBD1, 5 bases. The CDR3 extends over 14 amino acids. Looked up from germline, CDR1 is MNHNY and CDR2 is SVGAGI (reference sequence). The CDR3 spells CASSYSSGASVLTF. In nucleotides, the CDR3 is TGTGCCAGCAGTTACTCCTCTGGGGCCAGCGTCTTGACTTTC.

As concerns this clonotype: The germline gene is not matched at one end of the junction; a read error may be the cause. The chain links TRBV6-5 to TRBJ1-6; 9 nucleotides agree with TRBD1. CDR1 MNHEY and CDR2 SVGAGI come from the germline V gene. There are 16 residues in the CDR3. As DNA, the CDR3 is TGTGCCAGCAGTCACTCAATAGGGACAGGGTCTTCACCCCTCCACTTT. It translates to CASSHSIGTGSSPLHF.

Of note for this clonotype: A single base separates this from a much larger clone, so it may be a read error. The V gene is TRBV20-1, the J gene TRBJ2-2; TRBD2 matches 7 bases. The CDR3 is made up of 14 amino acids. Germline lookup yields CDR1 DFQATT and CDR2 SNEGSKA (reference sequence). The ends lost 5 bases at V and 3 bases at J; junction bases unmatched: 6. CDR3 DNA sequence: TGCAGTGCTCGTGGACTAGTGTACACCGGGGAGCTGTTTTTT. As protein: CSARGLVYTGELFF.

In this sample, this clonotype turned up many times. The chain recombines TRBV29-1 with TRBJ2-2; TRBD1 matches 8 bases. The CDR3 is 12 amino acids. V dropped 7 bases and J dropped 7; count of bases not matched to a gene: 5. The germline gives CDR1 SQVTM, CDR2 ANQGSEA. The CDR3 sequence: CSADRAGGELFF. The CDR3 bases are TGCAGCGCGGACAGGGCAGGCGGGGAGCTGTTTTTT.

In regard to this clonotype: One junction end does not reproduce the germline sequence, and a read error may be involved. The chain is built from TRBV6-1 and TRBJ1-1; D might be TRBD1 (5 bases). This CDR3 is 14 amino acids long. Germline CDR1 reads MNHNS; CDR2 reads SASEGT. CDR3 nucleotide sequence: TGTACCAGCAGTGACCAGACAGTCAACACTGAAGCTTTCTTT. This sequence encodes CTSSDQTVNTEAFF.

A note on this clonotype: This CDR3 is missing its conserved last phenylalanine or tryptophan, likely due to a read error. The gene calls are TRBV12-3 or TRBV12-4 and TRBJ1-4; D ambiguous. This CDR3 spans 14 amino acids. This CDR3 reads CTSSFAGVNEKLFS. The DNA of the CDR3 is TGTACCAGCAGTTTCGCGGGCGTTAATGAAAAACTGTTTTCT.

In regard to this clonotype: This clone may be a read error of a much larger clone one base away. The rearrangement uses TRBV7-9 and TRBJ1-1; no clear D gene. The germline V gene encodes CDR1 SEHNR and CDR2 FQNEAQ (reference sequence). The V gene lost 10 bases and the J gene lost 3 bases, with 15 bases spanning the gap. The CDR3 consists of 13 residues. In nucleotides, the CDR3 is TGTGCCACCTTTGCGGGCCAAGACACTGAAGCTTTCTTT. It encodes CATFAGQDTEAFF.

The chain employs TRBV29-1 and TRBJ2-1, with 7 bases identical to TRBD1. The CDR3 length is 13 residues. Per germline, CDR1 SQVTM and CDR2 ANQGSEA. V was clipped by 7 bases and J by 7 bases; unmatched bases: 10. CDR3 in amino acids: CSGSTGTPNEQFF. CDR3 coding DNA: TGCAGCGGATCGACAGGGACGCCGAATGAGCAGTTCTTC.

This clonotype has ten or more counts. Here the CDR3 reads CSVEETRPFNEQFF. The DNA for the CDR3 is TGCAGCGTTGAGGAGACTCGCCCTTTTAATGAGCAGTTCTTC. V and J are TRBV29-1 and TRBJ2-1; D is ambiguous. Per the germline V gene, CDR1 is SQVTM and CDR2 is ANQGSEA. V lost 3 bases to trimming and J lost 7 bases, with 16 bases between them. CDR3 length equals 14 residues.

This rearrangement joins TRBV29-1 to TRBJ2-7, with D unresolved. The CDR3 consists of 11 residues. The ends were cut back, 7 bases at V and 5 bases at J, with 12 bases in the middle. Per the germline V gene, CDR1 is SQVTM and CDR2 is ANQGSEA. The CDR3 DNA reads TGCAGCGCGTACGGTCGGGACGAGCAGTACTTC. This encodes CSAYGRDEQYF.

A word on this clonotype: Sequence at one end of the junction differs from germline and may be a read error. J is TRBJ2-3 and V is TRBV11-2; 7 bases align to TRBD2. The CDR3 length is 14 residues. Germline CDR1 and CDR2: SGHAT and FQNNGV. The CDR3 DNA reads TGTACCAGCAGCTGGGGGGGGAGCCCAGATACGCAGTATTTT. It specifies CTSSWGGSPDTQYF.

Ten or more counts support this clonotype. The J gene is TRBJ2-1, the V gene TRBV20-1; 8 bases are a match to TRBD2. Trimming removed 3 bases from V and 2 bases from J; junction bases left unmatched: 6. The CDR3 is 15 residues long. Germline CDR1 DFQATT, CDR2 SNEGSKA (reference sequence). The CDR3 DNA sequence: TGCAGTGCTAGCTTTAGCGGGGCTACCTACAATGAGCAGTTCTTC. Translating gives CSASFSGATYNEQFF.

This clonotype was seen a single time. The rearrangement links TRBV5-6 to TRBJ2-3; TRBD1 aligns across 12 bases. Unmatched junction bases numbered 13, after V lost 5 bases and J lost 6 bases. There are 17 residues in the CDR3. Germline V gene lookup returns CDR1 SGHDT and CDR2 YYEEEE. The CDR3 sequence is CASRPRAGTGGPDTQYF. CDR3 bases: TGTGCCAGCAGGCCCCGGGCCGGGACAGGGGGCCCTGATACGCAGTATTTT.

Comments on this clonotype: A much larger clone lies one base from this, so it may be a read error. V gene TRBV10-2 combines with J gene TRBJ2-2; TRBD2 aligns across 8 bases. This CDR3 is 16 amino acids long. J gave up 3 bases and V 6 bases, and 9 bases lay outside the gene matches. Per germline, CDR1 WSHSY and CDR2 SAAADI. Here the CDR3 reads CASRKTRREDTGELFF. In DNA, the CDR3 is TGCGCCAGCAGAAAAACCCGGCGGGAGGACACCGGGGAGCTGTTTTTT.

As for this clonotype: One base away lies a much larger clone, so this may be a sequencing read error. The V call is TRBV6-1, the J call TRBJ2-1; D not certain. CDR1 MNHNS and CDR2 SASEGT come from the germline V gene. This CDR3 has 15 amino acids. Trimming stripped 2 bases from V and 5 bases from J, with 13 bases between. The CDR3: CASSEYVGSNNEQFF. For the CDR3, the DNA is TGTGCCAGCAGTGAATACGTAGGGTCGAACAATGAGCAGTTCTTC.

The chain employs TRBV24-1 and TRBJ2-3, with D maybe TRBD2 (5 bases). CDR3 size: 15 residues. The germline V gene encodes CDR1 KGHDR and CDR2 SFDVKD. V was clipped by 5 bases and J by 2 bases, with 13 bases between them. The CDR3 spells CATSAQRGITDTQYF. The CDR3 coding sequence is TGTGCCACCAGTGCCCAGAGAGGGATCACAGATACGCAGTATTTT.

The CDR3, as DNA: TGTGCCAGCAGTTTAATGACGGACCCCTCTGGGGCCAACGTCCTGACTTTC. Its protein product is CASSLMTDPSGANVLTF. The gene calls are TRBV28 and TRBJ2-6; no reliable D call. The V end lost 2 bases, the J end lost 0 bases, and 11 bases lay between the germline ends. The CDR3 runs 17 residues. Looked up from germline, CDR1 is MDHEN and CDR2 is SYDVKM. Complete variable domain (other parts from reference TRBV28 and TRBJ2-6): DVKVTQSSRYLVKRTGEKVFLECVQDMDHENMFWYRQDPGLGLRLIYFSYDVKMKEKGDIPEGYSVSREKKERFSLILESASTNQTSMYLCASSLMTDPSGANVLTFGAGSRLTVL.

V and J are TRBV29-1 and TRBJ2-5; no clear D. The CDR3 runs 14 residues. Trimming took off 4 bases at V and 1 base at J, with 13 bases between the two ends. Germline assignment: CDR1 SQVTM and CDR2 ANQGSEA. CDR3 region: CSVVALRAQETQYF. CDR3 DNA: TGCAGCGTTGTAGCCTTAAGGGCCCAAGAGACCCAGTACTTC.

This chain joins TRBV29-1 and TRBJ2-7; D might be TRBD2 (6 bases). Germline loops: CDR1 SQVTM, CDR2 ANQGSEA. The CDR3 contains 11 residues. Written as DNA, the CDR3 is TGCGGCGCCTTAGCAGGGACTGAGCAGTACTTC. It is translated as CGALAGTEQYF.

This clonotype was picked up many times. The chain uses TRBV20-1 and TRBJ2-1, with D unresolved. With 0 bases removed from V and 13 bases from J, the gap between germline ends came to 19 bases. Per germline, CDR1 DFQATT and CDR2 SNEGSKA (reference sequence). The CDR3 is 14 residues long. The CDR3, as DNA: TGCAGTGCTAGAGATATGGGCAAATTCCGAAATCAGTTCTTC. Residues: CSARDMGKFRNQFF.

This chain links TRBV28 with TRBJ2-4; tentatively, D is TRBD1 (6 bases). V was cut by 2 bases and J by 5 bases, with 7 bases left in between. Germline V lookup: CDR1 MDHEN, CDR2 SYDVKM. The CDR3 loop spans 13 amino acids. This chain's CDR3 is CASSLHRENIQYF. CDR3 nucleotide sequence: TGTGCCAGCAGTTTACACAGGGAAAACATTCAGTACTTC.

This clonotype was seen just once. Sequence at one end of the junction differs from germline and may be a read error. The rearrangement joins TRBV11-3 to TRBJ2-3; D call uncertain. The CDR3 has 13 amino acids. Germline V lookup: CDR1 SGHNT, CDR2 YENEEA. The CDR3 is CASSFAHTDTQCF. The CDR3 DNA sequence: TGTGCCAGCAGCTTTGCCCACACAGATACGCAGTGTTTT.

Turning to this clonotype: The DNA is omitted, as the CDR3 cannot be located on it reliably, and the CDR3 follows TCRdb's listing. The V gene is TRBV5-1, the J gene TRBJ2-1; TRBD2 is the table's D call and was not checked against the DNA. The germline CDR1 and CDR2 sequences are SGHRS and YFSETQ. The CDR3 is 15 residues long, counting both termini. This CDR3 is CASSLEVGEGNEQSF.